This T cell receptor beta chain was identified during a study of CD8 T cells in Susac syndrome. This CDR3 has 14 amino acids. Germline lookup yields CDR1 MNHNY and CDR2 SVGAGI (reference sequence). V lost 7 bases to trimming and J lost 1 base, with 11 bases between them. Reverse transcription of roughly 0.45 to 1 ug RNA was carried out with random hexamers. MiXCR, run by TCRdb on the immunoSEQ multiplex PCR reads, gives a single entry per CDR3 protein. The sample consists of some 180,000 distinct CDR3 sequences, about 93% of them appearing once. The receptor comes from a human donor with Susac syndrome. The rearrangement links TRBV6-6 to TRBJ1-5, with a tentative D call TRBD1 (5 bases). Sample: CD4+ T cells from PBMCs. CDR3 loop: CASIHRQSNQPQHF. CDR3 sequence (DNA): TGTGCCAGCATTCACCGACAGAGCAATCAGCCCCAGCATTTT.